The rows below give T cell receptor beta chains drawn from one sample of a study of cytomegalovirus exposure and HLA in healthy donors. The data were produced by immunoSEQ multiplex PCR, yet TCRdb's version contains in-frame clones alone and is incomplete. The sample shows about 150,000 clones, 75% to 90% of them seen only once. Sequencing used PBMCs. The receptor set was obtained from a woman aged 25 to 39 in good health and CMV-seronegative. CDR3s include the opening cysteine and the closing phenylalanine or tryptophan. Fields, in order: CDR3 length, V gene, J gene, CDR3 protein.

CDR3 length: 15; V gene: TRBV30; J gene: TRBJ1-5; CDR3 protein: CAWSVWSYSNQPQHF
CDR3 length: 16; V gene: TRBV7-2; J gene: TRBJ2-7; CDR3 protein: CASSPGAGGPYYEQYF
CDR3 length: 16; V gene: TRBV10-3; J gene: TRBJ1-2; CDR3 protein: CAISDAPGGFNYGYTF
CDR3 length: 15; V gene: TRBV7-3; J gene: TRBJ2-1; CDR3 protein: CASSSTSGAYNEQFF
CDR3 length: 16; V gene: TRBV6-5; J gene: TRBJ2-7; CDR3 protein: CASSYSAVPVSYEQYF
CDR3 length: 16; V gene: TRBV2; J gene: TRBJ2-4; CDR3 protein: CASSEVGNLAKNIQYF
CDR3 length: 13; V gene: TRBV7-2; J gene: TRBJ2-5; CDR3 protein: CASSRTLTETQYF
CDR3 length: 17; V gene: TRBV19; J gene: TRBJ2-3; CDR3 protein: CASRRTSGRAVQDTQYF
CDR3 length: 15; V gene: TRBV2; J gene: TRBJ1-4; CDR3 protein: CASRHRGFTNEKLFF
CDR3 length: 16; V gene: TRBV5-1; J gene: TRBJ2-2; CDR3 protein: CASSLVVSGNTGELFF